The following is a TCR beta chain sequence with its context. What it binds is unknown. Trimming cost V 2 bases and J 5 bases, with 9 bases left between them. CDR1 is SNHLY and CDR2 is FYNNEI in the germline V gene. The CDR3 consists of 13 residues. The data derive from a study of cytomegalovirus exposure and HLA in healthy donors. Study-wide points: The study listed 164 cytomegalovirus-associated TCR beta chains.

The PCR ran on 60 Vbeta and 13 Jbeta primers. Profiled with immunoSEQ multiplex PCR; TCRdb holds only in-frame clones, not every one. The sample shows 150,000 or so clones, approximately 75% of them seen only once. The chain recombines TRBV2 with TRBJ2-5, with D hard to call. Sequencing was performed on PBMCs. This receptor was taken from a man aged 18 to 30 in good health and CMV-seronegative. The CDR3 loop reads CASSENRLETQYF. CDR3 bases: TGTGCCAGCAGTGAAAACAGATTGGAGACCCAGTACTTC.